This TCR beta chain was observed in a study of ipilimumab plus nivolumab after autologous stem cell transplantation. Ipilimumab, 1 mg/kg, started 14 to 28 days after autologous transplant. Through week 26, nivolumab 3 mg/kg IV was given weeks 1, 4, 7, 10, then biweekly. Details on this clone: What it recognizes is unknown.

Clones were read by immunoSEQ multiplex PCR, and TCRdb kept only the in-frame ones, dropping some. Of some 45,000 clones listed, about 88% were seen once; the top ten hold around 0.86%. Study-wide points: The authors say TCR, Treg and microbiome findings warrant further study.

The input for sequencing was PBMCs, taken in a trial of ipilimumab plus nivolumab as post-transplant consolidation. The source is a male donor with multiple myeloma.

The CDR3 DNA is TGTGCCAGCAGTTTATCTTCCGCGTTCAGGCAGCCCCAGCATTTT. It yields the protein CASSLSSAFRQPQHF. V and J are TRBV27 and TRBJ1-5; D call uncertain. The V end was cut by 0 bases, the J end by 7 bases, with 13 bases between. Germline lookup yields CDR1 MNHEY and CDR2 SMNVEV (reference sequence). This CDR3 has 15 amino acids.